These 17 T cell receptor beta chains came from one sample sequenced in a study of blood T cell repertoires in COVID-19. TCRdb's copy holds only in-frame clones and misses some; the assay was immunoSEQ multiplex PCR. The data hold about 320,000 clones, with around 85% observed a single time. The source material was peripheral blood. Receptors were obtained from a human donor in a cohort sampled during active COVID-19.

The chain employs TRBV24-1 and TRBJ2-2; 7 nucleotides agree with TRBD1. The CDR3 is 17 amino acids. Germline loops: CDR1 KGHDR, CDR2 SFDVKD. The V gene end was trimmed by 4 bases and the J gene end by 4 bases; junction bases not matched to a gene: 11. CDR3 sequence (DNA): TGTGCCACCAGTGAAAAACTCGGGACAGTTATCACCGGGGAGCTGTTTTTT. Encoded protein: CATSEKLGTVITGELFF.

This clone has a single count. The V gene is TRBV18, the J gene TRBJ1-1, with D uncertain. The V end lost 3 bases, the J end lost 1 base, and 12 bases lay between the germline ends. This CDR3 contains 15 residues. The germline gives CDR1 KGHSH, CDR2 LQKENI. The CDR3 sequence: CASSPGLIPNTEAFF. The DNA for the CDR3 is TGTGCCAGCTCACCCGGACTGATACCGAACACTGAAGCTTTCTTT.

The chain has TRBV19 and TRBJ1-6, with a tentative D call TRBD1 (6 bases). The ends were cut back, 3 bases at V and 8 bases at J, with 17 bases in the middle. This CDR3 is built from 16 residues. Germline-derived CDR1 and CDR2 are LNHDA and SQIVND (reference sequence). The CDR3 bases are TGTGCCAGTAGTATCGCCTTGTCCAGGGGCGATTCACCCCTCCACTTT. It encodes CASSIALSRGDSPLHF.

CDR3 sequence reads: CASSLDFRGISGANVLTF. The CDR3 nucleotides read TGTGCCAGCAGCTTAGACTTTCGTGGTATCTCTGGGGCCAACGTCCTGACTTTC. This sequence joins TRBV5-5 and TRBJ2-6, with no clear D. V lost 2 bases, J lost 0 bases, and 15 bases lay in between. In germline, CDR1 is SGHKS, CDR2 YYEKEE (reference sequence). CDR3 length equals 18 residues.

This sequence joins TRBV30 and TRBJ2-3, with D perhaps matching TRBD2 (6 bases). Germline values: CDR1 GTSNPN, CDR2 SVGIG (reference sequence). This CDR3 region has 14 residues. Trimming pared 4 bases from V and 0 bases from J, leaving 11 bases between. Here the CDR3 reads CAWIPRGSTDTQYF. As DNA, the CDR3 is TGTGCCTGGATCCCGCGGGGCAGCACAGATACGCAGTATTTT.

The CDR3 loop is CASSLGLGGNQPQHF. The CDR3 bases are TGTGCCAGCAGCTTAGGCCTCGGAGGCAATCAGCCCCAGCATTTT. The chain uses TRBV11-2 and TRBJ1-5; D call uncertain. This CDR3 has 15 residues. Germline V gene lookup returns CDR1 SGHAT and CDR2 FQNNGV. V lost 1 base and J lost 2, with 9 bases in between.

The gene calls are TRBV3-1 (or the pseudogene TRBV3-2) and TRBJ2-1, with D perhaps matching TRBD2 (6 bases). Looked up from germline, CDR1 is LGHDT and CDR2 is YNNKEL (reference sequence). This CDR3 region has 16 residues. V was shortened by 4 bases and J by 6 bases, with 19 bases between the two germline ends. CDR3 sequence (DNA): TGTGCCAGCAGCCGAGGTTGGTCGCGGGGAGTCAATGAGCAGTTCTTC. This encodes CASSRGWSRGVNEQFF.

The J gene is TRBJ2-3, the V gene TRBV5-5; D ambiguous. The CDR3 is made up of 15 amino acids. Germline values: CDR1 SGHKS, CDR2 YYEKEE (reference sequence). V dropped 1 base and J dropped 0 bases, with 9 bases sitting between them. CDR3 bases: TGTGCCAGCAGCTTGACCAGGCCTAGCACAGATACGCAGTATTTT. Protein product: CASSLTRPSTDTQYF.

This clone has a handful of counts. The rearrangement uses TRBV24-1 and TRBJ2-2, with 10 bases lining up with TRBD1. Germline CDR1 is KGHDR and CDR2 is SFDVKD. V was pared by 4 bases and J by 7 bases, with 8 bases of the junction left unmatched. This CDR3 is built from 16 residues. The CDR3 bases are TGTGCCACCAGTGAAATCCGGGACAGGGGTCACGGGGAGCTGTTTTTT. Translating gives CATSEIRDRGHGELFF.

CDR3 DNA: TGTGCCAGTACTCAGGACAGGTTATCGATTTCCGGGGAGCTGTTTTTT. Translated: CASTQDRLSISGELFF. V is TRBV19 and J is TRBJ2-2; 7 bases agree with TRBD1. The junction had 14 bases not matched to a gene; V was cut back by 7 bases and J by 6 bases. Per the germline V gene, CDR1 is LNHDA and CDR2 is SQIVND (reference sequence). The length of the CDR3 is 16 residues.

The chain uses TRBV9 and TRBJ2-3; 8 bases are shared with TRBD2. Unmatched junction bases numbered 6, after V lost 0 bases and J lost 6 bases. This CDR3 has 15 residues. Germline values: CDR1 SGDLS, CDR2 YYNGEE. Here the CDR3 reads CASSVDGRGRDTQYF. Written as DNA, the CDR3 is TGTGCCAGCAGCGTAGACGGGAGGGGGAGGGATACGCAGTATTTT. Together with reference TRBV9 and TRBJ2-3, the CDR3 gives the full variable domain: DSGVTQTPKHLITATGQRVTLRCSPRSGDLSVYWYQQSLDQGLQFLIQYYNGEERAKGNILERFSAQQFPDLHSELNLSSLELGDSALYFCASSVDGRGRDTQYFGPGTRLTVL.

This clone was counted at least ten times. The chain carries TRBV30 and TRBJ2-2, with TRBD2 matching 13 bases. Looked up from germline, CDR1 is GTSNPN and CDR2 is SVGIG (reference sequence). The CDR3 covers 15 residues. CDR3 bases: TGTATAGGACTAGCGGGGGTAGGCTTCACCGGGGAGCTGTTTTTT. As protein: CIGLAGVGFTGELFF.

V usage is TRBV4-2 and J usage is TRBJ1-1; D is perhaps TRBD1 (6 bases). This CDR3 has 15 amino acids. Trimming left V 0 bases short and J 3 bases short, with 11 bases between. CDR1 is LGHNA, CDR2 YNFKEQ, per germline. CDR3 loop: CASSQDGQGHTEAFF. The CDR3 bases are TGTGCCAGCAGCCAAGATGGGCAGGGGCACACTGAAGCTTTCTTT.

The rearrangement links TRBV19 to TRBJ2-2, with TRBD1 as a possible D gene (6 bases). The V end lost 4 bases, the J end lost 4 bases, and 13 bases lay between the germline ends. Germline CDR1 reads LNHDA; CDR2 reads SQIVND (reference sequence). The CDR3 extends over 15 amino acids. The CDR3 loop reads CASSTAGTITGELFF. DNA for the CDR3: TGTGCCAGTAGTACGGCCGGGACAATCACCGGGGAGCTGTTTTTT.

In this sample, this clone turned up a few times. This chain links TRBV18 with TRBJ1-5; D may be TRBD1 (5 bases). V was pared by 3 bases and J by 2 bases, with 17 bases between. This CDR3 has 17 residues. The germline V gene has CDR1 KGHSH and CDR2 LQKENI. The CDR3 here is CASSPIFRGGGNQPQHF. CDR3 sequence (DNA): TGTGCCAGCTCACCTATCTTCCGCGGGGGTGGCAATCAGCCCCAGCATTTT.

The chain links TRBV6-5 to TRBJ1-1; TRBD1 matches at 8 bases. CDR3 length: 15 residues. Trimming at V came to 6 bases and at J to 1 base, leaving 7 bases not matched to a gene. Per the germline V gene, CDR1 is MNHEY and CDR2 is SVGAGI. The DNA of the CDR3 is TGTGCCAGCAGAGGGGCCGGGACAGGGAACACTGAAGCTTTCTTT. It yields the protein CASRGAGTGNTEAFF.

The genes are TRBV27 and TRBJ1-1; D not resolved. The CDR3 runs to 13 residues. Germline values: CDR1 MNHEY, CDR2 SMNVEV (reference sequence). V was cut by 8 bases and J by 4 bases, with 14 bases left in between. CDR3 protein: CASDKGVGTEAFF. In DNA, the CDR3 is TGTGCCAGCGATAAGGGAGTCGGCACTGAAGCTTTCTTT.